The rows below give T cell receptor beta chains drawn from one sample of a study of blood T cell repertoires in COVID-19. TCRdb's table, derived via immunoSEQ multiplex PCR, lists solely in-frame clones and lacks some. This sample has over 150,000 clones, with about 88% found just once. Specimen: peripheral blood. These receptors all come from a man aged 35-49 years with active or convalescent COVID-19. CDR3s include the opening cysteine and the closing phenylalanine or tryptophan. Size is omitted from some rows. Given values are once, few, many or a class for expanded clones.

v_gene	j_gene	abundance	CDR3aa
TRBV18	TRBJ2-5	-	CASSPPGSGVMETQYF
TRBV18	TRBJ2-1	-	CASSTGLADNEQFF
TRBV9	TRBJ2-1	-	CASSSGDGGRRNEQFF
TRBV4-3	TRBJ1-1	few	CASSQTGNTEAFF
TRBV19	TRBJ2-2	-	CASSIGLAGDTNTGELFF
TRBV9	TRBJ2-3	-	CASSVGPASGGADTQYF
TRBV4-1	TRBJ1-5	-	CASSTDSLSNQPQHF
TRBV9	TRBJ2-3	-	CASSVAAGGRGTDTQYF
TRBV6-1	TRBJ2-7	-	CASSEGTGGGYEQYF
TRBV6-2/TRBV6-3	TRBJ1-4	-	CASSSAYRAENEKLFF
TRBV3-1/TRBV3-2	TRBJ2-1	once	CASSQGPTSGVRSEQFF
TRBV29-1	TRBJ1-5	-	CSDVDWQESQPQHF
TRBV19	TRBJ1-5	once	CASSVGQGINQPQHF
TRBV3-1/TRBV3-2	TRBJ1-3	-	CASSSDSTSGNTIYF
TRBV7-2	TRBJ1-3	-	CATTAGQGAFDGNTIYF
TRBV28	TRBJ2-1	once	CASSSSGGRYNEQFF
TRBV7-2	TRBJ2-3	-	CASRIGGGPADTQYF
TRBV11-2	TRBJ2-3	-	CASSLVGADTQYF
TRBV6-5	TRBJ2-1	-	CASSYSTSWGEQFF
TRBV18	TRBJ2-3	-	CASSPSPGTADTQYF
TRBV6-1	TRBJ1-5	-	CASSEVVGVGNQPQHF
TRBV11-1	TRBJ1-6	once	CASTNRGLNSPLHF
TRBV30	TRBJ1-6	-	CAWSVRETVGSPLHF
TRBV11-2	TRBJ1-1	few	CASSLLTGQSFF
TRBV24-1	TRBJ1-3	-	CATSDGVSSGNTIYF
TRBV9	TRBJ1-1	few	CASSGGYRGEAFF
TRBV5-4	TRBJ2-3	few	CASRDSGTHTNTQYF
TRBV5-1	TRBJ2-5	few	CASSSGQGAVKETQYF
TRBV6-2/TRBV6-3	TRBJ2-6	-	CASSYVIGANVLTF
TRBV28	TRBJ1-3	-	CASSPSSFSGNTIYF
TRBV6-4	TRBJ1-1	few	CASDYSGAFF
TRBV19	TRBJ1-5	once	CASSGRGSNQPQHF
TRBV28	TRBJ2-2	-	CASGQGSAGELFF
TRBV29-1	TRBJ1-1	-	CSVLALNTEAFF
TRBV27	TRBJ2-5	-	CASSLNVGARETQYF
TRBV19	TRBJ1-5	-	CASTLGQGRQPQHF
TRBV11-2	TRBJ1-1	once	CASSLGEGTEAFF
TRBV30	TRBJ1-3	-	CAWRTFRGQGRDTIYF
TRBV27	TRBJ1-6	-	CASSFDINSPLHF
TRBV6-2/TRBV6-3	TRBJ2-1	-	CASSYPGHPSSYNEQFF
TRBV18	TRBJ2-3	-	CASSPGGSGDTQYF
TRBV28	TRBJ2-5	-	CASSSIGTSGEGETQYF
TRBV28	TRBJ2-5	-	CASSLPGEETQYF
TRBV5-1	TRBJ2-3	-	CASSITSGGADTQYF
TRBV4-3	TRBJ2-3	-	CASSQDGQGADTQYF
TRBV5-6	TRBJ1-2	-	CASSWGTGGDYGYTF
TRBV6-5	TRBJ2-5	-	CASKTGDYGETQYF
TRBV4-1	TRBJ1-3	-	CASSFDRTLSGNTIYF
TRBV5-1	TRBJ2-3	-	CASSLIGGDTQYF
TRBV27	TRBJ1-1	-	CASSLSDTGLGTEAFF
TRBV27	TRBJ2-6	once	CASSLGRNNVLTF
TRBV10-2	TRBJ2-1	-	CASSWGDNEQFF
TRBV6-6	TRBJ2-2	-	CASSTGQGRAGELFF